The sequence of this T cell receptor (beta chain) was determined in a study of OX40 agonist ivuxolimab in advanced cancers. Study background: Patients in dose escalation had liver, melanoma, kidney or head and neck cancers.

The assay was immunoSEQ multiplex PCR, and TCRdb's table has in-frame clones only and misses some. The sample has 45,000 to 55,000 clones; around 81% are singletons. Patients with a history of autoimmune disease or on systemic immunosuppression were excluded. The sequenced sample was CD4+ or CD8+ T cells sorted from blood, obtained in a trial of the OX40 agonist ivuxolimab. The clonotype was recovered from an adult with an advanced solid tumor such as melanoma, head and neck, liver or kidney cancer.

The CDR3 DNA reads as TGCGCCAGCAGCCAAGATAGGGCAGGGGGATATTCTGACACTGAAGCTTTCTTT. It is translated as CASSQDRAGGYSDTEAFF. V and J are TRBV4-1 and TRBJ1-1, with 7 bases aligning to TRBD1. Germline V gene sequence: CDR1 MGHRA, CDR2 YSYEKL. With V trimmed by 0 bases and J by 3 bases, 13 bases remained unmatched. The CDR3 has 18 amino acids.